Presented here are 7 T cell receptor beta chains from one specimen sequenced in a study of T-cell reconstitution after alpha-beta-depleted transplantation in children. The authors prepared the TCRbeta library with unique molecular identifiers. TCRdb itself ran the PCR reads through MiXCR, one entry per CDR3 protein. The sample contains some 550,000 distinct CDR3 sequences, approximately 16% of which appear only once. Here the sequenced sample was PBMCs from the stem cell graft donor, taken from the stem cell graft. The receptors were sampled from a human donor who donated a stem cell graft to a child with acute lymphoblastic leukemia.

This clonotype was observed many times. This chain joins TRBV5-1 and TRBJ1-2; D is unclear. The length of the CDR3 is 13 residues. Germline CDR1 is SGHRS and CDR2 is YFSETQ. Trimming pared 1 base from V and 4 bases from J, leaving 8 bases between. Written as DNA, the CDR3 is TGCGCCAGCAGCTTGTTCTCGGCCTATGGCTACACCTTC. It yields the protein CASSLFSAYGYTF.

This clonotype was detected many times. The chain links TRBV20-1 to TRBJ1-2; no clear D. The CDR3 sequence is 12 residues long. Germline V gives CDR1 DFQATT, CDR2 SNEGSKA (reference sequence). Between the trimmed V and J ends, which lost 6 bases and 8 bases, there was a span of 16 bases. The CDR3 loop reads CSALTGFEGYTF. The CDR3 DNA sequence: TGCAGTGCCCTGACGGGCTTCGAGGGCTACACCTTC.

The chain uses TRBV5-1 and TRBJ1-2, with 9 positions matching TRBD1. This CDR3 spans 17 amino acids. Germline V gene lookup returns CDR1 SGHRS and CDR2 YFSETQ. The junction had 19 bases not matched to a gene; V was cut back by 7 bases and J by 6 bases. The DNA of the CDR3 is TGCGCCAGCGCCTCCGGGACAGGGCGCCAGCGGGGCCATGGCTACACCTTC. As protein: CASASGTGRQRGHGYTF.

The CDR3 spells CASSLAGDRGLGYTF. CDR3 nucleotide sequence: TGTGCCAGCAGCTTAGCGGGGGACAGGGGGCTTGGCTACACCTTC. The rearrangement joins TRBV7-9 to TRBJ1-2; TRBD1 agrees at 12 bases. The germline V gene has CDR1 SEHNR and CDR2 FQNEAQ (reference sequence). Losses at the gene ends were 0 bases for V and 7 bases for J; bases not matched to a gene: 3. CDR3 length equals 15 residues.

This rearrangement joins TRBV3-1 to TRBJ2-1; D might be TRBD1 (5 bases). The V gene lost 2 bases and the J gene lost 6 bases, with 8 bases spanning the gap. The CDR3 extends over 13 amino acids. The germline gives CDR1 LGHDT, CDR2 YNNKEL (reference sequence). CDR3 in amino acids: CASSQRGSNEQFF. CDR3 in DNA: TGTGCCAGCAGCCAAAGGGGTTCCAATGAGCAGTTCTTC.

This clonotype has a count of ten or more. The rearrangement joins TRBV7-9 to TRBJ2-7; the match to TRBD1 covers 9 bases. The CDR3 sequence is 15 residues long. With 1 base clipped from V and 0 bases from J, the junction kept 1 base outside the gene matches. CDR1 and CDR2 (germline): SEHNR, FQNEAQ (reference sequence). In DNA form, the CDR3 reads TGTGCCAGCAGCTTAGTGGACAGGGGCTCCTACGAGCAGTACTTC. Residues: CASSLVDRGSYEQYF. Looking up the rest from reference TRBV7-9 and TRBJ2-7 gives the full variable domain: DTGVSQNPRHKITKRGQNVTFRCDPISEHNRLYWYRQTLGQGPEFLTYFQNEAQLEKSRLLSDRFSAERPKGSFSTLEIQRTEQGDSAMYLCASSLVDRGSYEQYFGPGTRLTVT.

This clonotype was picked up a small number of times. The J gene is TRBJ2-3, the V gene TRBV29-1, with D perhaps matching TRBD1 (6 bases). Looked up from germline, CDR1 is SQVTM and CDR2 is ANQGSEA. The V gene lost 7 bases and the J gene lost 6 bases, with 11 bases spanning the gap. The CDR3 has 11 amino acids. The CDR3 DNA reads TGCAGCGCCAGGGACAACGATACGCAGTATTTT. It translates to CSARDNDTQYF.